This TCR beta chain was sequenced in a study of blood T cell repertoires in COVID-19. At the level of the study: Sources were T cells, B-cell-depleted T cells, or PBMCs; the material itself was cDNA or gDNA.

Profiled with immunoSEQ multiplex PCR; TCRdb holds only in-frame clones, not every one. Counted here are some 150,000 clones, roughly 79% occurring once; the ten biggest clones make up about 8.4%. This clone was seen a few times. Germline V lookup: CDR1 SGHNT, CDR2 YYREEE (reference sequence). V shed 3 bases, J shed 4 bases, and the junction held 3 bases outside the gene matches. The CDR3 loop spans 15 amino acids. The rearrangement joins TRBV5-4 to TRBJ2-1; 11 bases agree with TRBD2. The sequence came from a woman aged 55-70 years with active or convalescent COVID-19. Sequenced: peripheral blood. CDR3 coding DNA: TGTGCCAGCAGCTCTAGCGGGGGGATGTACAATGAGCAGTTCTTC. This gives the protein CASSSSGGMYNEQFF.